The rows below give T cell receptor beta chains drawn from one sample of a study. In TCRdb, the 5' RACE reads were re-called with MiXCR into one record per CDR3 protein. The sample records around 50,000 distinct CDR3 sequences, 28% being singletons. The sample consisted of tumor-infiltrating memory CD4+ T cells sorted from the breast tumor. These receptors originate from a female donor with breast cancer. CDR3s include the opening cysteine and the closing phenylalanine or tryptophan. The order of the fields is clone size, D gene, J gene, V gene, CDR3 DNA, CDR3 protein. The D gene is left open where the match is weak. Only some rows state a clone size, as once, few, many or a class for expanded clones.

clone_size: .
d_call: TRBD2
j_call: TRBJ2-7
v_call: TRBV7-9
cdr3_nt: TGTGCCAGCAGCCTTGAGGGGAGGGCCTACGAGCAGTACTTC
cdr3_aa: CASSLEGRAYEQYF

clone_size: .
d_call: .
j_call: TRBJ2-5
v_call: TRBV7-9
cdr3_nt: TGTGCCAGCAGCGGGGACCCTCAAGAGACCCAGTACTTC
cdr3_aa: CASSGDPQETQYF

clone_size: many
d_call: TRBD1
j_call: TRBJ2-3
v_call: TRBV28
cdr3_nt: TGTGCCAGCAGTTCCGTACCGGGACAGGGTCAAGTGTGGACGCAGTATTTT
cdr3_aa: CASSSVPGQGQVWTQYF

clone_size: once
d_call: TRBD1
j_call: TRBJ1-5
v_call: TRBV6-5
cdr3_nt: TGTGCCAGCGGGGGGACAGGGCATCAGCCCCAGCATTTT
cdr3_aa: CASGGTGHQPQHF

clone_size: many
d_call: TRBD2
j_call: TRBJ2-3
v_call: TRBV7-2
cdr3_nt: TGTGCCAGCAGCTCAAGGACTAGCGGGTCAACAGATACGCAGTATTTT
cdr3_aa: CASSSRTSGSTDTQYF

clone_size: few
d_call: TRBD1
j_call: TRBJ1-2
v_call: TRBV29-1
cdr3_nt: TGCAGCGTTGTACAGGGGAGAGGCTACACCTTC
cdr3_aa: CSVVQGRGYTF

clone_size: .
d_call: .
j_call: TRBJ2-2
v_call: TRBV9
cdr3_nt: TGTGCCAGCAGCGTGTCGGGGATGGGCGGGGAGCTGTTTTTT
cdr3_aa: CASSVSGMGGELFF

clone_size: .
d_call: TRBD1
j_call: TRBJ1-2
v_call: TRBV6-1
cdr3_nt: TGTGCCGGCCGGGACAGGATTTCGGGGGGCTACACCTTC
cdr3_aa: CAGRDRISGGYTF

clone_size: .
d_call: TRBD1
j_call: TRBJ2-3
v_call: TRBV6-5
cdr3_nt: TGTGCCAGCAGCGAATGGGACAGGGCAGATACGCAGTATTTT
cdr3_aa: CASSEWDRADTQYF

clone_size: few
d_call: TRBD2
j_call: TRBJ2-7
v_call: TRBV6-5
cdr3_nt: TGTGCCAGCAGTTCTGTGGGGGGGGAGCAGTACTTC
cdr3_aa: CASSSVGGEQYF

clone_size: .
d_call: .
j_call: TRBJ1-5
v_call: TRBV4-1
cdr3_nt: TGCGCCAGCAGCCAGGGAGATCAGCCCCAGCATTTT
cdr3_aa: CASSQGDQPQHF

clone_size: .
d_call: TRBD1
j_call: TRBJ2-1
v_call: TRBV5-1
cdr3_nt: TGCGCCAGCAGCCCCGGGACAGGGCTTGCGGGTGAGCAGTTCTTC
cdr3_aa: CASSPGTGLAGEQFF

clone_size: .
d_call: .
j_call: TRBJ1-1
v_call: TRBV6-6
cdr3_nt: TGTGCCAGCAGTTACGGAGCGGGGGGGGCTTTCTTT
cdr3_aa: CASSYGAGGAFF

clone_size: .
d_call: .
j_call: TRBJ2-1
v_call: TRBV12-3/TRBV12-4
cdr3_nt: TGTGCCAGCAGTTTTCCGGGTTCCTACAATGAGCAGTTCTTC
cdr3_aa: CASSFPGSYNEQFF

clone_size: .
d_call: .
j_call: TRBJ2-7
v_call: TRBV5-1
cdr3_nt: TGCGCCAGCAGCTTTGAGGCCTCGGGGAATGAGCAGTACTTC
cdr3_aa: CASSFEASGNEQYF

clone_size: few
d_call: .
j_call: TRBJ2-5
v_call: TRBV7-2
cdr3_nt: TGTGCCAGCAGCTTATTGTCCCTAGGAGGAGAGACCCAGTACTTC
cdr3_aa: CASSLLSLGGETQYF

clone_size: few
d_call: .
j_call: TRBJ2-1
v_call: TRBV24-1
cdr3_nt: TGTGCCACCAGTGATTTCTCTAGGACCAATGAGCAGTTCTTC
cdr3_aa: CATSDFSRTNEQFF